This T cell receptor beta chain originates from a study of T cell changes during pregnancy in multiple sclerosis. Sequenced by immunoSEQ multiplex PCR; TCRdb stores in-frame clones only, minus some. The sample has just over 90,000 clones, around 91% seen once. The CDR3 is 15 residues long. V was clipped by 0 bases and J by 3 bases, with 12 bases between them. Germline V lookup: CDR1 SGDLS, CDR2 YYNGEE. The chain has TRBV9 and TRBJ2-5, with D tentatively TRBD1 (5 bases). The source of this sequence is a female donor in good health, enrolled as a control in a pregnancy study. The material was peripheral blood, obtained after pregnancy. CDR3 sequence reads: CASSVAGQGKETQYF. In nucleotides, the CDR3 is TGTGCCAGCAGCGTAGCTGGGCAGGGTAAAGAGACCCAGTACTTC.